What follows are 3 T cell receptor beta chains derived from one specimen sequenced in a study of blood T cell repertoires in COVID-19. The assay was immunoSEQ multiplex PCR, and TCRdb's table has in-frame clones only and misses some. This sample yields about 240,000 clones, of which approximately 80% are seen a single time; around 3.4% belongs to the top ten. The sequenced sample consisted of peripheral blood. The source is a woman aged 18-29 years with acute or convalescent COVID-19.

J is TRBJ1-3 and V is TRBV7-9; D remains unclear. Germline lookup yields CDR1 SEHNR and CDR2 FQNEAQ (reference sequence). V lost 1 base and J 0 bases, leaving 7 bases between the germline ends. CDR3 length: 15 residues. The CDR3 loop reads CASSLDLYSGNTIYF. The CDR3 DNA follows: TGTGCCAGCAGCTTAGACTTATACTCTGGAAACACCATATATTTT.

The genes are TRBV7-2 and TRBJ2-5; 14 bases fit TRBD2. Germline CDR1 SGHTA, CDR2 FQGNSA. This CDR3 has 17 amino acids. Unmatched junction bases numbered 5, after V lost 4 bases and J lost 1 base. In nucleotides, the CDR3 is TGTGCCAGCAGCTCGCTAGGACTAGCGGGAGGCCAAGAGACCCAGTACTTC. Its protein product is CASSSLGLAGGQETQYF.

The chain uses TRBV10-3 and TRBJ1-4; weak D call: TRBD1 (5 bases). The CDR3 contains 14 residues. Germline CDR1 ENHRY, CDR2 SYGVKD. The germline V and J ends were trimmed by 5 bases and 8 bases, with 15 bases remaining between them. CDR3 sequence reads: CAISQGGRGEKLFF. CDR3 bases: TGTGCCATCAGTCAGGGAGGCCGGGGGGAAAAACTGTTTTTT.